Sequencing of this T cell receptor beta chain was carried out in a study of patients and donors after allogeneic stem cell transplantation (dated by TCRdb to about 2020). This clonotype was seen a handful of times. The specificity of this receptor is unknown. No per-base quality is available; no much larger clone lies one base away. V lost 2 bases and J lost 5 bases; the stretch between them is 8 bases long. The CDR3 runs 13 residues from the cysteine to the phenylalanine. The kept DNA is CDR3 alone, 39 bases in frame from the first base. CDR1 is given as SGHKS and CDR2 as YYEKEE, both from the germline V gene (reference sequence). The library came from RT-PCR. Data came from a NextSeq 550. TCRdb reanalyzed the raw reads on its own, using fastp at Q25 for trimming and MiXCR for clone calling, and kept in-frame beta chains. Entries that share a CDR3 protein sequence are merged under the most common genes and DNA. Present in this sample are tens of thousands of distinct CDR3 sequences, about 25% of which were seen just once. Approximately 25% of the sample lies in the top ten.

The material sequenced was blood, either unsorted or a sorted T cell fraction (not recorded which). The chain employs TRBV5-5 and TRBJ2-1, with no D gene named confidently. The receptor comes from a human donor who was either an allogeneic HSCT recipient or a stem cell or donor lymphocyte infusion donor (not recorded which). It is not recorded whose cells these are; they may come from a transplant donor. The nucleotide sequence is given as TGTGCCAGCAGCTTAGGGCCAAACAATGAGCAGTTCTTC. Translated, it gives CASSLGPNNEQFF.